These 2 T cell receptor beta chains share one sample of origin, sequenced in a study of regulatory T cells in long-lasting Graves disease. In building TCR beta libraries, iRepertoire HTBI primers were used together with Arm-PCR of CDR3 regions. TCRdb itself ran the multiplex PCR reads through MiXCR, one entry per CDR3 protein. Of 350,000 to 500,000 distinct CDR3 sequences in the sample, roughly 15% were seen once. The time point was: newly diagnosed GD, antithyroid drugs for less than 3 months. Making the TCR library involved RNA that had been extracted from PBMCs. The data were also submitted as part of a second study, on T cells in Graves' hyperthyroidism and ophthalmopathy.

Sequenced here: peripheral blood mononuclear cells (PBMCs), sampled at new diagnosis, from a patient treated with antithyroid drugs. The receptors originated from a woman in her 30s with Graves disease.

This clonotype was counted between two and nine times. DNA of the CDR3: TGCAGTGCCGGACGGGGCAATGAAAAACTGTTTTTT. Translated, it gives CSAGRGNEKLFF. The chain links TRBV20-1 to TRBJ1-4; tentatively, D is TRBD1 (5 bases). This CDR3 has 12 residues. Per the germline V gene, CDR1 is DFQATT and CDR2 is SNEGSKA (reference sequence). V was cut by 6 bases and J by 5 bases, with 10 bases left in between.

In its sample, this clonotype was seen many times. Germline is not matched at one junction end, which may reflect a read error. The rearrangement links TRBV5-1 to TRBJ2-7; 11 bases fit TRBD1. The CDR3 contains 14 residues. Germline-derived CDR1 and CDR2 are SGHRS and YFSETQ. CDR3 DNA: TGTGCCAGCAGCGCCGGACAGGGGGCGAGCGAGCAGTACTTC. This sequence encodes CASSAGQGASEQYF.